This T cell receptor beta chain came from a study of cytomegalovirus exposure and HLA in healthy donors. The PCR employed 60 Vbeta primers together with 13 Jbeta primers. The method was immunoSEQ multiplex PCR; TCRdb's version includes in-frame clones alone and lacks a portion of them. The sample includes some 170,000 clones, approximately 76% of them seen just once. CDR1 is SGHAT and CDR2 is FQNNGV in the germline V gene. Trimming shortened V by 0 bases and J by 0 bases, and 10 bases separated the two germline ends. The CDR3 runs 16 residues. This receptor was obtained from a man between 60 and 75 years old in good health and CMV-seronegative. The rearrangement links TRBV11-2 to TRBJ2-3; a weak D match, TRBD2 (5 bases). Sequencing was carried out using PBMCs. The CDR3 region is CASSLDGAASTDTQYF. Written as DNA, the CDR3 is TGTGCCAGCAGCTTAGATGGAGCGGCGAGCACAGATACGCAGTATTTT.